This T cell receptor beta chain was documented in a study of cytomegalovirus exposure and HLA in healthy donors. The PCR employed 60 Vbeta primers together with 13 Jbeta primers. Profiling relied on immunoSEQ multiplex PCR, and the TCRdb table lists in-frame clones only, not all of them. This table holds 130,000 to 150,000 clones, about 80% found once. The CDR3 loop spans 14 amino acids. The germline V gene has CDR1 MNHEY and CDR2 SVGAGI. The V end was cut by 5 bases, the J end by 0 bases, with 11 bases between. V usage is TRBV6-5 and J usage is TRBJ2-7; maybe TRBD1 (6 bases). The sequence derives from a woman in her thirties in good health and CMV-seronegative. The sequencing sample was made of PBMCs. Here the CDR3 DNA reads TGTGCCAGCAGTCGCGGACAGAACTCCTACGAGCAGTACTTC. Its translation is CASSRGQNSYEQYF.